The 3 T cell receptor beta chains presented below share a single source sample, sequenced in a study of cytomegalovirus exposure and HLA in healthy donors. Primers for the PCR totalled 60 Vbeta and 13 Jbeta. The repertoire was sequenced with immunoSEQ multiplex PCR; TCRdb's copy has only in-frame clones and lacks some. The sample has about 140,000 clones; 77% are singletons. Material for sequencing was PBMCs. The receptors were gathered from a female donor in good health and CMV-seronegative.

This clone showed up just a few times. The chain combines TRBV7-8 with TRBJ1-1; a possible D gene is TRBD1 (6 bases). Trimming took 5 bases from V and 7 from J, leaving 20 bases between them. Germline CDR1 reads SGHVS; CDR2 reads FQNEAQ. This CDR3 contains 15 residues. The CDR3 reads CASSARLGQKREAFF. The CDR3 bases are TGTGCCAGCAGCGCTCGGTTAGGACAGAAGCGTGAAGCTTTCTTT. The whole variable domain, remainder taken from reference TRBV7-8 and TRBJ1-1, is GAGVSQSPRYKVAKRGQDVALRCDPISGHVSLFWYQQALGQGPEFLTYFQNEAQLDKSGLPSDRFFAERPEGSVSTLKIQRTQQEDSAVYLCASSARLGQKREAFFGQGTRLTVV.

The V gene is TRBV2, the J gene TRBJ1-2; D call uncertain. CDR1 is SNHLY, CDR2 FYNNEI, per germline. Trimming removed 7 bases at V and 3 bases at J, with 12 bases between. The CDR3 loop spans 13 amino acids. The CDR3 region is CASTEGRDYGYTF. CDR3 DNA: TGTGCCAGCACCGAGGGTAGAGACTATGGCTACACCTTC.

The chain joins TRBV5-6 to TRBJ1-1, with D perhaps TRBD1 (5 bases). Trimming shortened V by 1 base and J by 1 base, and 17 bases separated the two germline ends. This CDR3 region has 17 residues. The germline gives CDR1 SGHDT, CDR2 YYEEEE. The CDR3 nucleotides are TGTGCCAGCAGCTTGAGAGTTTCAGGGCTGGAGAACACTGAAGCTTTCTTT. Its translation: CASSLRVSGLENTEAFF.